Below are 4 T cell receptor beta chains sequenced from a single sample in a study of chemoradiotherapy in HPV16-positive cancers. The method was immunoSEQ multiplex PCR; TCRdb's version includes in-frame clones alone and lacks a portion of them. Found here are approximately 12,000 clones, approximately 75% of them singletons; the top ten hold under 8.5%. Sampling was performed from a patient who underwent chemoradiotherapy. Receptors originate from a human donor with HPV-associated anogenital cancer.

The chain carries TRBV11-2 and TRBJ1-1; no clear D gene. The CDR3 is made up of 12 amino acids. Germline V gene lookup returns CDR1 SGHAT and CDR2 FQNNGV. Trimming shortened V by 5 bases and J by 1 base, and 5 bases separated the two germline ends. The DNA of the CDR3 is TGTGCCAGCAGCCGACCGAACACTGAAGCTTTCTTT. Translated, it gives CASSRPNTEAFF.

This clone was counted a few times. The gene calls are TRBV6-1 and TRBJ2-3, with D hard to call. CDR1 MNHNS and CDR2 SASEGT come from the germline V gene. V lost 6 bases to trimming and J lost 1 base, with 8 bases between them. CDR3 size: 13 residues. The CDR3 reads CASSLGGTDTQYF. The CDR3 DNA sequence: TGTGCCAGCAGCTTAGGCGGCACAGATACGCAGTATTTT.

The chain recombines TRBV7-8 with TRBJ2-1; D unresolved. Deletions cut 5 bases from V and 5 bases from J, with 7 bases between. The CDR3 totals 12 residues. The germline gives CDR1 SGHVS, CDR2 FQNEAQ. This chain's CDR3 is CASSVRDNEQFF. The CDR3 bases are TGTGCCAGCAGCGTTCGAGACAATGAGCAGTTCTTC.

The chain employs TRBV11-1 and TRBJ2-5; tentative D call: TRBD1 (6 bases). Trimming cost V 4 bases and J 9 bases, with 21 bases left between them. The CDR3 runs to 15 residues. Germline V lookup: CDR1 SGHAT, CDR2 FQDESV (reference sequence). As DNA, the CDR3 is TGTGCCAGCAGCTCCCCCGAGGTTCAGGGGTTGTCCCAGTACTTC. Translation gives CASSSPEVQGLSQYF.